The clone carrying this T cell receptor (beta chain) was detected a few times. The data originate from a study of blood T cell repertoires in COVID-19. Per the study methods: Nucleated cell number was recorded as an estimate derived from reference gene primer amplification. Only in-frame clones appear in the TCRdb table, and some are missing; sequencing was by immunoSEQ multiplex PCR. Clonal size and the V and J genes are those of that table, whereas D and trimming came from the DNA. The data contain roughly 190,000 clones, roughly 80% of them singletons. This CDR3 has 14 residues. The V segment lost 8 bases and the J segment 4 bases; nucleotides outside the gene matches: 9.

V usage is TRBV23-1 and J usage is TRBJ1-1, with 8 bases aligning to TRBD1. TRBV23-1 is an ORF, and what it does is uncertain. The TCR sequence derives from a man aged 25-45 years with active or convalescent COVID-19. Sample: peripheral blood. The CDR3: CASCQDRVITEAFF. In DNA form, the CDR3 reads TGCGCCAGCTGCCAGGACAGGGTGATCACTGAAGCTTTCTTT.